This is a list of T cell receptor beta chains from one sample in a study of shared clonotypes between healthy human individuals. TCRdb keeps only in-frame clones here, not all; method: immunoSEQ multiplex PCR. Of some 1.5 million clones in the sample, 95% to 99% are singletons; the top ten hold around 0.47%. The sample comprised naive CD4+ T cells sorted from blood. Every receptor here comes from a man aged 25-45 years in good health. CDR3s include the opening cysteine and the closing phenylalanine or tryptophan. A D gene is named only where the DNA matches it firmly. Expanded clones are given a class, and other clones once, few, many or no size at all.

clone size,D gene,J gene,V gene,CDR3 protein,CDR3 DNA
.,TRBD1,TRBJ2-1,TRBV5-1,CASSIGGRGRVNEQFF,TGCGCCAGCAGCATCGGGGGCAGGGGGCGCGTCAATGAGCAGTTCTTC
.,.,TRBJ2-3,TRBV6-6,CASSSPGTDTQYF,TGTGCCAGCAGTTCCCCAGGGACAGATACGCAGTATTTT
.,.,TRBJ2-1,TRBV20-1,CSARDSNEQFF,TGCAGTGCTAGGGACTCCAATGAGCAGTTCTTC
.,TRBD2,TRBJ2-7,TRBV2,CASRIDLADEQYF,TGTGCCAGCAGGATCGACCTAGCGGACGAGCAGTACTTC
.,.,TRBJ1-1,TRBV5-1,CASSPSAMNTEAFF,TGCGCCAGCAGCCCTTCTGCAATGAACACTGAAGCTTTCTTT
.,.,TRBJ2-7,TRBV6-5,CASSYFGGFYEQYF,TGTGCCAGCAGTTATTTTGGAGGATTCTACGAGCAGTACTTC
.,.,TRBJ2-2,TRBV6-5,CASSYSSSGNTGELFF,TGTGCCAGCAGTTACTCATCCAGCGGGAACACCGGGGAGCTGTTTTTT
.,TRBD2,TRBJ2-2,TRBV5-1,CASSFGLAGSTGELFF,TGCGCCAGCAGCTTCGGACTAGCGGGATCCACCGGGGAGCTGTTTTTT
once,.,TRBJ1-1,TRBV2,CASSEDLGEAFF,TGTGCCAGCAGCGAGGATCTGGGTGAAGCTTTCTTT
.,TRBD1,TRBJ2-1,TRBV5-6,CASSFGTGVDLFF,TGTGCCAGCAGCTTTGGGACAGGGGTTGACCTGTTCTTC
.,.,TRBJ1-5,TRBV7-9,CASSKEIGVIGSQPQHF,TGTGCCAGCAGCAAAGAAATCGGGGTAATAGGGAGTCAGCCCCAGCATTTT
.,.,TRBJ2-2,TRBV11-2,CASSSGRAGELFF,TGTGCCAGCAGCTCCGGGCGTGCCGGGGAGCTGTTTTTT
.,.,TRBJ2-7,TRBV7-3,CASSLSGGTTYEQYF,TGTGCCAGCAGCTTAAGTGGCGGGACGACCTACGAGCAGTACTTC
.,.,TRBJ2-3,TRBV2,CASSLGGTDTQYF,TGTGCCAGCAGTTTAGGGGGCACAGATACGCAGTATTTT
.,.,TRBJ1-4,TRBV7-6,CASSRLLSPNEKLFF,TGTGCCAGCAGCCGTCTTCTTTCTCCGAATGAAAAACTGTTTTTT
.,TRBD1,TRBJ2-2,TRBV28,CASRPWTGGVSNTGELFF,TGTGCCAGCAGACCCTGGACAGGGGGCGTCTCGAACACCGGGGAGCTGTTTTTT